This TCR beta chain was profiled in a study of post-analysis software for immune sequencing data. Study-wide results and caveats: Compared with controls, patients had more of 4 to 6 TRBV segments, including TRBV5-6, TRBV5-1 and TRBV20-1.

CDR1 and CDR2 from the germline V gene are MNHNY and SVGAGI (reference sequence). V dropped 0 bases and J dropped 2 bases, with 7 bases sitting between them. The CDR3 consists of 14 residues. Presence of unique molecular identifiers characterized the TCR beta cDNA libraries. TCRdb re-analysed the PCR reads in MiXCR, keeping a single row per CDR3 protein. The sample has hundreds of thousands of distinct CDR3 sequences; just under 30% are singletons. Many counts were recorded for this clonotype. Its antigen is undetermined. The sequenced sample consisted of blood. V is TRBV6-6 and J is TRBJ2-5; possibly TRBD2 for D (5 bases). The TCR comes from a girl between 10 and 17 years old with multiple sclerosis. CDR3 sequence: CASSYSGSQETQYF. The DNA of the CDR3 is TGTGCCAGCAGTTACTCTGGGAGTCAAGAGACCCAGTACTTC.